This record covers a single T cell receptor (beta chain). Its antigen is not identified. Libraries were prepared by immunoSEQ multiplex PCR; TCRdb keeps only in-frame clonotypes and omits some of them. The data contain approximately 23,000 clones, approximately 80% of them seen just once; the ten biggest clones take up 20% to 25%. Per the germline V gene, CDR1 is SGHRS and CDR2 is YFSETQ. V lost 4 bases, J lost 0 bases, and 17 bases lay in between. The length of the CDR3 is 16 residues. This sample stems from a study of EBV T-cell therapy then PD-1 blockade in nasopharyngeal carcinoma. Noted treatment: AdE1-LMPpoly-expanded autologous EBV-specific T-cell therapy followed by anti-PD-1 nivolumab.

The rearrangement links TRBV5-1 to TRBJ2-7, with a tentative D call TRBD1 (6 bases). Sequencing used CD8+ T cells from blood, obtained at day -245 from a patient whose treatment included autologous EBV-specific T cells and nivolumab. The receptor was derived from a man aged 35 to 55 with nasopharyngeal carcinoma. CDR3 residues: CASSQRYRVGSYEQYF. The CDR3 bases are TGCGCCAGCAGCCAGAGGTACAGGGTCGGCTCCTACGAGCAGTACTTC.